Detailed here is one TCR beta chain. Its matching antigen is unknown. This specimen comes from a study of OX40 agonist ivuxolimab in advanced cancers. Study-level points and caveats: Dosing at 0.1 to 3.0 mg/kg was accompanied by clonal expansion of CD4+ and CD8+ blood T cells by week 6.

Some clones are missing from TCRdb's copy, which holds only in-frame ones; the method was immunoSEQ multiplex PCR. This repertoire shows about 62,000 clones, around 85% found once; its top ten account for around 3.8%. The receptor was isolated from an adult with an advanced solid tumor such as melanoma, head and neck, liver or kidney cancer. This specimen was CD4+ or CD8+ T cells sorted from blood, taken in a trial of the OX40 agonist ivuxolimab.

The CDR3: CASSSSSRGSYEQYF. CDR3 in DNA: TGTGCCAGCAGCTCGAGTTCGCGCGGGTCCTACGAGCAGTACTTC. This rearrangement joins TRBV7-2 to TRBJ2-7; TRBD2 is a possible D gene (5 bases). With 4 bases removed from V and 1 base from J, the gap between germline ends came to 14 bases. Germline CDR1 and CDR2: SGHTA and FQGNSA. The CDR3 is made up of 15 amino acids. Using reference TRBV7-2 and TRBJ2-7 for the parts outside the CDR3, the full variable domain is GAGVSQSPSNKVTEKGKDVELRCDPISGHTALYWYRQSLGQGLEFLIYFQGNSAPDKSGLPSDRFSAERTGGSVSTLTIQRTQQEDSAVYLCASSSSSRGSYEQYFGPGTRLTVT.